The 29 T cell receptor beta chains listed next were all sequenced from one sample in a study of OX40 agonist ivuxolimab in advanced cancers. Generated by immunoSEQ multiplex PCR, the TCRdb table keeps only in-frame clones and is missing some. The data show fewer than 25,000 clones, 65% to 85% seen once. The input for sequencing was CD4+ or CD8+ T cells sorted from blood, taken in a trial of the OX40 agonist ivuxolimab. The receptors derive from an adult with an advanced solid tumor such as melanoma, head and neck, liver or kidney cancer.

The chain couples TRBV9 to TRBJ1-3; no firm D call. The CDR3 loop spans 14 amino acids. V was pared by 3 bases and J by 1 base, with 8 bases between. Looked up from germline, CDR1 is SGDLS and CDR2 is YYNGEE. The CDR3 sequence is CASSAWDSGNTIYF. CDR3 in DNA: TGTGCCAGCAGCGCCTGGGATTCTGGAAACACCATATATTTT.

This rearrangement joins TRBV7-8 to TRBJ1-4; D uncertain. This CDR3 has 13 amino acids. Germline V gene data show CDR1 as SGHVS and CDR2 as FQNEAQ. V was trimmed by 1 base and J by 7 bases, leaving 7 bases between them. The CDR3 loop reads CASSLGISEKLFF. The CDR3 DNA reads as TGTGCCAGCAGCTTAGGAATCAGTGAAAAACTGTTTTTT.

The V call is TRBV19, the J call TRBJ1-5, with unresolved D. The germline V gene has CDR1 LNHDA and CDR2 SQIVND (reference sequence). This CDR3 has 12 residues. V shed 5 bases and J shed 5 bases, with 7 bases lying between them. This chain's CDR3 is CASSRGDQPQHF. The CDR3 nucleotides read TGTGCCAGTAGTCGGGGTGATCAGCCCCAGCATTTT. The full variable domain, its missing parts supplied by reference TRBV19 and TRBJ1-5, is DGGITQSPKYLFRKEGQNVTLSCEQNLNHDAMYWYRQDPGQGLRLIYYSQIVNDFQKGDIAEGYSVSREKKESFPLTVTSAQKNPTAFYLCASSRGDQPQHFGDGTRLSIL.

The rearrangement uses TRBV5-1 and TRBJ2-7, with TRBD2 matching over 8 bases. The CDR3 has 17 residues. Germline trimming cut 4 bases from V and 6 bases from J; bases unmatched to any gene: 18. Germline CDR1 reads SGHRS; CDR2 reads YFSETQ. The DNA of the CDR3 is TGCGCCAGCAGCCAGCCTTCCGGGACTAGTTCTCTCGGCGAGCAGTACTTC. Protein product: CASSQPSGTSSLGEQYF.

This rearrangement joins TRBV21-1 to TRBJ2-5; the D call in the table, TRBD1, was not verified against the DNA. TRBV21-1 has pseudogene status. The CDR3 runs to 15 residues. CDR3 region: CASSRGSRGTETQYF. DNA of the CDR3: TGTGCCAGCAGCAGGGGATCTAGGGGAACAGAGACCCAGTACTTC.

In this sample, this clone turned up once. The chain links TRBV5-1 to TRBJ2-5; 8 positions match TRBD1. The CDR3 sequence is 15 residues long. CDR1 and CDR2 from the germline V gene are SGHRS and YFSETQ. V dropped 4 bases and J dropped 7; count of bases not matched to a gene: 12. CDR3 in amino acids: CASSVGTGLLGTQYF. The CDR3 coding sequence is TGCGCCAGCAGCGTCGGGACAGGCCTTCTGGGGACCCAGTACTTC.

The rearrangement joins TRBV5-6 to TRBJ2-1; 8 bases line up with TRBD1. CDR1 is SGHDT and CDR2 is YYEEEE in the germline V gene. This CDR3 region has 15 residues. The V gene end was trimmed by 2 bases and the J gene end by 5 bases; junction bases not matched to a gene: 6. CDR3 amino acids: CASSFGQGVNNEQFF. DNA of the CDR3: TGTGCCAGCAGCTTTGGACAGGGAGTAAACAATGAGCAGTTCTTC.

The chain is built from TRBV27 and TRBJ1-2; tentatively, D is TRBD1 (6 bases). The CDR3 loop spans 15 amino acids. V lost 5 bases and J lost 8, with 21 bases in between. Germline assignment: CDR1 MNHEY and CDR2 SMNVEV (reference sequence). The CDR3 region has the DNA TGTGCCAGCAGTCCCTTTTGGGGGGCTACAGGCGGCTACACCTTC. Translated, it gives CASSPFWGATGGYTF.

This clone was recorded once. The chain carries TRBV7-3 and TRBJ2-3, with 11 nucleotides matching TRBD2. With V trimmed by 5 bases and J by 5 bases, 6 bases remained unmatched. From germline, CDR1 is SGHTA and CDR2 FQGTGA. This CDR3 has 15 residues. CDR3 nucleotide sequence: TGTGCCAGCAGCCTAGCGGGGGGATCGGGAGATACGCAGTATTTT. Translating it yields CASSLAGGSGDTQYF.

V usage is TRBV2 and J usage is TRBJ1-2, with D possibly matching TRBD1 (6 bases). The CDR3 sequence is 12 residues long. The germline CDR1 and CDR2 sequences are SNHLY and FYNNEI. Trimming removed 4 bases at V and 6 bases at J, with 9 bases between. The CDR3 sequence is CASSVGTNGYTF. The CDR3 region has the DNA TGTGCCAGCAGTGTGGGGACAAATGGCTACACCTTC.

V is TRBV28 and J is TRBJ1-3; no firm D call. Trimming left V 6 bases short and J 0 bases short, with 12 bases between. Germline V gene sequence: CDR1 MDHEN, CDR2 SYDVKM. There are 15 residues in the CDR3. The CDR3 protein is CASSNYLSSGNTIYF. In DNA form, the CDR3 reads TGTGCCAGCAGCAATTACTTGAGCTCTGGAAACACCATATATTTT.

CDR3 region: CASSPEGGLNTIYF. Written as DNA, the CDR3 is TGTGCCAGCAGCCCAGAGGGGGGATTAAACACCATATATTTT. The V gene is TRBV7-9, the J gene TRBJ1-3; a possible D gene is TRBD1 (6 bases). This CDR3 is 14 amino acids long. Germline V gives CDR1 SEHNR, CDR2 FQNEAQ (reference sequence). Trimming removed 5 bases from V and 6 bases from J, with 14 bases in between.

In its sample, this clone was seen many times. The V gene is TRBV7-9, the J gene TRBJ2-1; the D is unclear. CDR1 and CDR2 (germline): SEHNR, FQNEAQ (reference sequence). V was trimmed by 1 base and J by 10 bases, leaving 11 bases between them. The CDR3 contains 13 residues. DNA for the CDR3: TGTGCCAGCAGCTTAGGGTCTCCAAACGAGCAGTTCTTC. As protein: CASSLGSPNEQFF.

The CDR3 is CASTDGNYGYTF. The CDR3 nucleotides are TGTGCCAGCACAGACGGTAACTATGGCTACACCTTC. This chain joins TRBV28 and TRBJ1-2; D unresolved. The V end was cut by 7 bases, the J end by 1 base, with 7 bases between. Germline loops: CDR1 MDHEN, CDR2 SYDVKM. This CDR3 is 12 amino acids long.

The V and J genes are TRBV6-1 and TRBJ2-1, with unresolved D. Germline CDR1 and CDR2: MNHNS and SASEGT. The CDR3 is made up of 13 amino acids. Trimming cost V 10 bases and J 3 bases, with 13 bases left between them. CDR3 in amino acids: CATQGNDYNEQFF. The DNA of the CDR3 is TGTGCCACGCAAGGGAACGACTACAATGAGCAGTTCTTC.

This clone appeared a single time. The gene calls are TRBV28 and TRBJ2-5; tentative D call: TRBD2 (5 bases). This CDR3 has 13 amino acids. Trimming cost V 3 bases and J 5 bases, with 10 bases left between them. CDR1 and CDR2 from the germline V gene are MDHEN and SYDVKM. The CDR3 spells CASSFTGSETQYF. The CDR3 coding sequence is TGTGCCAGCAGTTTCACGGGGAGTGAGACCCAGTACTTC.

This rearrangement joins TRBV5-1 to TRBJ1-6; TRBD1 is a possible D gene (5 bases). CDR1 is SGHRS and CDR2 is YFSETQ in the germline V gene. This CDR3 has 14 residues. Trimming left V 0 bases short and J 7 bases short, with 8 bases between. CDR3: CASSLGWDNSPLHF. In nucleotides, the CDR3 is TGCGCCAGCAGCTTGGGTTGGGACAATTCACCCCTCCACTTT. The whole variable domain, filled in from reference TRBV5-1 and TRBJ1-6, reads KAGVTQTPRYLIKTRGQQVTLSCSPISGHRSVSWYQQTPGQGLQFLFEYFSETQRNKGNFPGRFSGRQFSNSRSEMNVSTLELGDSALYLCASSLGWDNSPLHFGNGTRLTVT.

This clone was seen a single time. V and J are TRBV7-2 and TRBJ2-1, with 7 bases matching TRBD1. Germline-derived CDR1 and CDR2 are SGHTA and FQGNSA. Trimming at V came to 6 bases and at J to 2 bases, leaving 7 bases not matched to a gene. CDR3 size: 15 residues. In DNA form, the CDR3 reads TGTGCCAGCAGTCGAACTCAGGGGGCCTACAATGAGCAGTTCTTC. Amino acid sequence: CASSRTQGAYNEQFF. The full variable domain, completed using reference TRBV7-2 and TRBJ2-1, is GAGVSQSPSNKVTEKGKDVELRCDPISGHTALYWYRQSLGQGLEFLIYFQGNSAPDKSGLPSDRFSAERTGGSVSTLTIQRTQQEDSAVYLCASSRTQGAYNEQFFGPGTRLTVL.

The chain links TRBV5-5 to TRBJ1-2; 9 positions agree with TRBD1. After removal of 2 bases from V and 7 bases from J, the junction contained 12 bases not matched to a gene. The CDR3 covers 16 residues. Germline V gives CDR1 SGHKS, CDR2 YYEKEE (reference sequence). CDR3: CASSLFYRDREGGYTF. For the CDR3, the DNA is TGTGCCAGCAGCTTATTTTACCGGGACAGGGAGGGTGGCTACACCTTC.

The CDR3 nucleotides are TGTGCCAGCAGAGACAGTCTCAATCAGCCCCAGCATTTT. Translation: CASRDSLNQPQHF. The rearrangement uses TRBV6-1 and TRBJ1-5; perhaps TRBD1 as D (5 bases). V shed 6 bases and J shed 3 bases, with 9 bases lying between them. CDR3 length: 13 residues. The germline V gene has CDR1 MNHNS and CDR2 SASEGT.

The chain uses TRBV7-9 and TRBJ2-1, with 10 bases identical to TRBD2. The length of the CDR3 is 15 residues. After removal of 1 base from V and 7 bases from J, the junction contained 4 bases not matched to a gene. Germline V gene data show CDR1 as SEHNR and CDR2 as FQNEAQ (reference sequence). CDR3 loop: CASSLDSGRRNEQFF. The CDR3 bases are TGTGCCAGCAGCTTAGATAGCGGGAGGCGAAATGAGCAGTTCTTC.

CDR3 sequence (DNA): TGTGCCATCAGAGGGTACAATCAGCCCCAGCATTTT. Translation gives CAIRGYNQPQHF. This sequence joins TRBV10-3 and TRBJ1-5; D remains ambiguous. The CDR3 consists of 12 residues. Trimming cost V 6 bases and J 3 bases, with 6 bases left between them. From germline, CDR1 is ENHRY and CDR2 SYGVKD.

Only a few counts were recorded for this clone. The V and J genes are TRBV15 and TRBJ2-1, with TRBD2 as a possible D gene (6 bases). The CDR3 has 15 amino acids. In germline, CDR1 is LNHNV, CDR2 YYDKDF (reference sequence). Trimming took off 0 bases at V and 9 bases at J, with 15 bases between the two ends. The CDR3 region is CATSREGGSSGEQFF. The CDR3 nucleotides read TGTGCCACCAGCAGAGAAGGAGGGAGCTCAGGTGAGCAGTTCTTC.

This clone came up a few times. This sequence joins TRBV7-8 and TRBJ1-5, with D possibly matching TRBD1 (5 bases). There are 15 residues in the CDR3. From germline, CDR1 is SGHVS and CDR2 FQNEAQ. Between the trimmed V and J ends, which lost 2 bases and 0 bases, there was a span of 8 bases. The CDR3 DNA is TGTGCCAGCAGCTTATGGGGCTATAGCAATCAGCCCCAGCATTTT. Translating it yields CASSLWGYSNQPQHF.

The chain joins TRBV11-2 to TRBJ1-3; D not resolved. V lost 4 bases to trimming and J lost 8 bases, with 12 bases between them. CDR1 is SGHAT and CDR2 is FQNNGV in the germline V gene. The CDR3 has 13 amino acids. CDR3 residues: CASSSMPGDTIYF. CDR3 DNA sequence: TGTGCCAGCAGCTCCATGCCGGGAGACACCATATATTTT. Complete variable domain (other parts from reference TRBV11-2 and TRBJ1-3): EAGVAQSPRYKIIEKRQSVAFWCNPISGHATLYWYQQILGQGPKLLIQFQNNGVVDDSQLPKDRFSAERLKGVDSTLKIQPAKLEDSAVYLCASSSMPGDTIYFGEGSWLTVV.

This clone has a handful of counts. The same CDR3 also results from other DNA sequences found in this sample. The V and J genes are TRBV5-6 and TRBJ2-5, with unresolved D. The V gene lost 0 bases and the J gene lost 5 bases, with 2 bases spanning the gap. Germline values: CDR1 SGHDT, CDR2 YYEEEE. The CDR3 has 11 residues. The CDR3 reads CASSLDETQYF. CDR3 DNA sequence: TGTGCCAGCAGCTTGGACGAGACCCAGTACTTC.

The V gene is TRBV6-1, the J gene TRBJ2-3; D is unresolved. Trimming removed 0 bases from V and 3 bases from J, with 7 bases in between. This CDR3 is 14 amino acids long. CDR1 and CDR2 (germline): MNHNS, SASEGT. The CDR3 DNA sequence: TGTGCCAGCAGTGAAGCTATGGGTACAGATACGCAGTATTTT. This encodes CASSEAMGTDTQYF.

This clone showed up just once. V and J are TRBV19 and TRBJ1-2, with 7 bases that match TRBD1. The V gene end was trimmed by 6 bases and the J gene end by 5 bases; junction bases not matched to a gene: 6. The germline gives CDR1 LNHDA, CDR2 SQIVND (reference sequence). There are 13 residues in the CDR3. The CDR3 bases are TGTGCCAGTAGCCAGACAGGGAAGTATGGCTACACCTTC. It yields the protein CASSQTGKYGYTF.

The CDR3 region has the DNA TGTGCCAGCAGCCTCGGGCCCACAGATACGCAGTATTTT. Its translation: CASSLGPTDTQYF. The rearrangement uses TRBV14 and TRBJ2-3; D is unclear. V lost 4 bases and J lost 2, with 7 bases in between. The germline CDR1 and CDR2 sequences are SGHDN and FVKESK. The CDR3 consists of 13 residues.